This T cell receptor (beta chain) was captured in a study of control samples from healthy donors and cancer patients. V lost 2 bases and J lost 4, with 10 bases in between. CDR1 and CDR2 (germline): SGHRS, YFSETQ. This CDR3 region has 13 residues. The table came from immunoSEQ multiplex PCR; TCRdb's copy has only in-frame clones and leaves some out. The sample holds over 85,000 clones, roughly nine tenths seen once. V is TRBV5-1 and J is TRBJ2-7; D is ambiguous. This TCR was sampled from a woman younger than 35 in good health. The sequencing sample was made of blood. CDR3 DNA: TGCGCCAGCAGCTTCTCATGGCAGTACGAGCAGTACTTC. This gives the protein CASSFSWQYEQYF.